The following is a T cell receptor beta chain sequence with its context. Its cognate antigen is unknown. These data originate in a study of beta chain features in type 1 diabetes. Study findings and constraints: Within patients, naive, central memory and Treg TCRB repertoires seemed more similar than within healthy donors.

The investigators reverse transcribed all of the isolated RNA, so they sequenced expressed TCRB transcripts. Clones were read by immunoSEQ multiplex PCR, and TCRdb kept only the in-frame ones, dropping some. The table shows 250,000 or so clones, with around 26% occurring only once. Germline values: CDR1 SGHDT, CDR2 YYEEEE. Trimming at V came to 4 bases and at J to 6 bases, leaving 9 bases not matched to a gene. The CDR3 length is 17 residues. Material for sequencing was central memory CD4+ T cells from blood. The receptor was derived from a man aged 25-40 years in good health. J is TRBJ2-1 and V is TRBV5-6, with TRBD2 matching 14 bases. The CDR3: CASSPAGLAGEANEQFF. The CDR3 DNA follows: TGTGCCAGCAGCCCCGCGGGACTAGCGGGAGAGGCCAATGAGCAGTTCTTC.